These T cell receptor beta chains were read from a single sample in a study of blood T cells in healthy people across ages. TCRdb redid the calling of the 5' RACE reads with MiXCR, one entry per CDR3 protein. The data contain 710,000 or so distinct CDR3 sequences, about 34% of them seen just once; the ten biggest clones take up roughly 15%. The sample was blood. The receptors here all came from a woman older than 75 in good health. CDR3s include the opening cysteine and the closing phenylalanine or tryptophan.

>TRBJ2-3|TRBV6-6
CASATSGGGTDTQYF
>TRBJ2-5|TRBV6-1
CASSEAPETQYF
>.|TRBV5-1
CASSLAGRGGGPNIQYF
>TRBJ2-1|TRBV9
CASSVSSSYTPNEQFF
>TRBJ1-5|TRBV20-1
CSARRQGAQPQHF
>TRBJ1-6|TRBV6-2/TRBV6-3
CASSPTGWGNSPLHF
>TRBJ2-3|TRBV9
CASSVAAEGDTQYF
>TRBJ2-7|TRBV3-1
CASSQASGVSYEQYF
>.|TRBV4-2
CASSRGQSSYNEQYF
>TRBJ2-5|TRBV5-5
CASSLFSREYF
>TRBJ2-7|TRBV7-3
CASSLGGTSGYEQYF
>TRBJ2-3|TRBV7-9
CASSALDTQYF
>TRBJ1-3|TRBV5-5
CASSLRQGIGSGNTIYF
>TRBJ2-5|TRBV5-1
CASNYGGQETQYF
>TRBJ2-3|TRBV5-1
CASSRDHLSDTQYF
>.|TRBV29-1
CSVSAGGTSYEQYF
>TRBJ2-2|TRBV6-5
CASSITPGLAGVNANTGELFF
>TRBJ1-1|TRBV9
CASSAGLQGGRTEAFF
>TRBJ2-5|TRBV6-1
CASSELGQYQETQYF
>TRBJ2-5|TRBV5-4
CASSFTGRRETQYF
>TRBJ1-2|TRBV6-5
CASSYSSPYGYTF
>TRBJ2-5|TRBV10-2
CASSDFGGGGETQYF
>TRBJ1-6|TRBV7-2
CASRSGGSPLHF
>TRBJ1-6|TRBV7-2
CASSLAAGWGSPLHF
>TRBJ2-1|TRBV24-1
CAAAKTSGNNNEQFF